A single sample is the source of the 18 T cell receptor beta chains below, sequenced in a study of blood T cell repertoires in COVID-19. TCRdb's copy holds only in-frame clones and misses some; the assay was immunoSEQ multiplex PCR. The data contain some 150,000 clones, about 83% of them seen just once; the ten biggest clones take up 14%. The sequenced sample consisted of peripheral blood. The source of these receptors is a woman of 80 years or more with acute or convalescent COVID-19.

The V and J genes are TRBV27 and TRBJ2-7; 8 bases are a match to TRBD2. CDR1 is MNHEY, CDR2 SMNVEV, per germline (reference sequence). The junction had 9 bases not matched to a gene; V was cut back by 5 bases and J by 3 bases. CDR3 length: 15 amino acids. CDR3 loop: CASSSPGLEDYEQYF. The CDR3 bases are TGTGCCAGCAGTAGTCCGGGACTAGAGGACTACGAGCAGTACTTC.

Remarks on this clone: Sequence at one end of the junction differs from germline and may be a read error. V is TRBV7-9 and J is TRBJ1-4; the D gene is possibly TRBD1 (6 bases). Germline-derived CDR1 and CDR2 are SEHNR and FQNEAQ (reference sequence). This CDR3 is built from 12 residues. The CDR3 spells CASSLPYSGQTF. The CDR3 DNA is TGTGCCAGCAGCTTACCATACTCCGGACAGACTTTT. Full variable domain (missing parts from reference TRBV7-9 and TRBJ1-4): DTGVSQNPRHKITKRGQNVTFRCDPISEHNRLYWYRQTLGQGPEFLTYFQNEAQLEKSRLLSDRFSAERPKGSFSTLEIQRTEQGDSAMYLCASSLPYSGQTFGSGTQLSVL.

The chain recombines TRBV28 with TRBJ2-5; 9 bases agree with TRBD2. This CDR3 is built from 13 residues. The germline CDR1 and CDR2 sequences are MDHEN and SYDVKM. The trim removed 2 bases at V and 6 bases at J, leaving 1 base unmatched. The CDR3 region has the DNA TGTGCCAGCAGTTTACTAGCGGGGAAGACCCAGTACTTC. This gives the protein CASSLLAGKTQYF. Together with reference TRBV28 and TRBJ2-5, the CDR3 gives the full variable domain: DVKVTQSSRYLVKRTGEKVFLECVQDMDHENMFWYRQDPGLGLRLIYFSYDVKMKEKGDIPEGYSVSREKKERFSLILESASTNQTSMYLCASSLLAGKTQYFGPGTRLLVL.

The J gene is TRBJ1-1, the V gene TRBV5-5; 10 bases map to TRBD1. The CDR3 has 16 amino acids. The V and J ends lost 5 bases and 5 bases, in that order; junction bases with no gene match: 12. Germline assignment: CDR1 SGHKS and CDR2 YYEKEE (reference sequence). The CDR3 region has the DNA TGTGCCAGCAGAGCGACCGGGACAGGGGCGGGAACTGAAGCTTTCTTT. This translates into CASRATGTGAGTEAFF.

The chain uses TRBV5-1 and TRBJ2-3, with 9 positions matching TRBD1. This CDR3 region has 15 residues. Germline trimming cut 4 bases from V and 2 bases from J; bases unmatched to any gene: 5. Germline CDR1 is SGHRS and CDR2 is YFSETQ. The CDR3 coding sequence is TGCGCCAGCAGCCCCGGACAGGGGCCCACAGATACGCAGTATTTT. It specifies CASSPGQGPTDTQYF.

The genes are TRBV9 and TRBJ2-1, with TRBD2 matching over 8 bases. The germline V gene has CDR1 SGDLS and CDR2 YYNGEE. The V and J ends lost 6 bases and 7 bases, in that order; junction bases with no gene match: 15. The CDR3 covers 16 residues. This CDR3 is CASTQGGLDRGNEQFF. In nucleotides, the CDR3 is TGTGCCAGCACCCAAGGGGGACTAGACCGCGGAAATGAGCAGTTCTTC.

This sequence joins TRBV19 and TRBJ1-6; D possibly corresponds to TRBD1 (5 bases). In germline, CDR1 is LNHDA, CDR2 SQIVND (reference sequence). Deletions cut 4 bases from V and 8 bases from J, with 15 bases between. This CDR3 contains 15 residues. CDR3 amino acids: CASSSRGQGYSPLHF. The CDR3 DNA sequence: TGTGCCAGTAGTAGCCGTGGGCAGGGCTATTCACCCCTCCACTTT.

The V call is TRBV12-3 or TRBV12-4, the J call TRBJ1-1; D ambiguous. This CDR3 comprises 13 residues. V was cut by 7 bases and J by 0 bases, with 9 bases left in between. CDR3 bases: TGTGCCAGCAACAGAGTTATGAACACTGAAGCTTTCTTT. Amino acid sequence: CASNRVMNTEAFF.

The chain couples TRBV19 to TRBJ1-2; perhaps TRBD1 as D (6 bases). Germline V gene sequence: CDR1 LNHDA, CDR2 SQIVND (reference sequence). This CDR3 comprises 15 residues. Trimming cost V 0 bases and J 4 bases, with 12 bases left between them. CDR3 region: CASSIDHRAGYGYTF. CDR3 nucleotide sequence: TGTGCCAGTAGTATAGATCACAGGGCGGGCTATGGCTACACCTTC.

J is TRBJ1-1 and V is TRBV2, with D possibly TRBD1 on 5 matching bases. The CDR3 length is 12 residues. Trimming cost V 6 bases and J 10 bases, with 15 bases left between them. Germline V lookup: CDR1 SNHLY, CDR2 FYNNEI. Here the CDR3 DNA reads TGTGCCAGCAGCAGCCGTGGGGCTCGAGCTTTCTTT. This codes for CASSSRGARAFF.

The CDR3 sequence is CASSPLASGSSYEQYF. The CDR3 coding sequence is TGCGCCAGCAGCCCCCTGGCGAGCGGGAGCTCCTACGAGCAGTACTTC. V is TRBV5-1 and J is TRBJ2-7, with 8 positions matching TRBD2. Trimming removed 4 bases from V and 0 bases from J; junction bases left unmatched: 9. The CDR3 sequence is 16 residues long. Germline V gene lookup returns CDR1 SGHRS and CDR2 YFSETQ.

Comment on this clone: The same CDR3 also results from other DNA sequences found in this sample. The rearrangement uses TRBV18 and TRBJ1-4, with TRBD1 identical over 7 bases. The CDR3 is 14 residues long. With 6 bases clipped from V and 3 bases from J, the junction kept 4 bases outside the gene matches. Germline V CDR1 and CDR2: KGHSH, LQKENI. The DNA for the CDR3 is TGTGCCAGCTCCCCCGGGACAGCTAATGAAAAACTGTTTTTT. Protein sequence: CASSPGTANEKLFF.

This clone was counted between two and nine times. The DNA for the CDR3 is TGTGCCAGCAGTTCAGGCAATCAGCCCCAGCATTTT. This translates into CASSSGNQPQHF. The gene calls are TRBV2 and TRBJ1-5; D uncertain. Germline CDR1 is SNHLY and CDR2 is FYNNEI. CDR3 size: 12 residues. Trimming removed 5 bases from V and 2 bases from J, with 4 bases in between. The complete variable domain, with remaining parts taken from reference TRBV2 and TRBJ1-5, reads EPEVTQTPSHQVTQMGQEVILRCVPISNHLYFYWYRQILGQKVEFLVSFYNNEISEKSEIFDDQFSVERPDGSNFTLKIRSTKLEDSAMYFCASSSGNQPQHFGDGTRLSIL.

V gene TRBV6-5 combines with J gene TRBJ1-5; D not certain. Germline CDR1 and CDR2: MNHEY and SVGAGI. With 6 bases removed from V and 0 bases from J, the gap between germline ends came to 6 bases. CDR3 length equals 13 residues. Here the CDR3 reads CASRRDSNQPQHF. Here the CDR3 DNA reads TGTGCCAGCAGGCGGGATAGCAATCAGCCCCAGCATTTT.

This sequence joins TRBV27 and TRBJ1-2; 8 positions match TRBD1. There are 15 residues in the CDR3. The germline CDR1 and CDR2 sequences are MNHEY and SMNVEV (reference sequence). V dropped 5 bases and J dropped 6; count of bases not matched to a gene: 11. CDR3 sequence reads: CASSLRPLDRDGYTF. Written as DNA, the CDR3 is TGTGCCAGCAGTCTACGCCCTCTGGACAGGGATGGCTACACCTTC.

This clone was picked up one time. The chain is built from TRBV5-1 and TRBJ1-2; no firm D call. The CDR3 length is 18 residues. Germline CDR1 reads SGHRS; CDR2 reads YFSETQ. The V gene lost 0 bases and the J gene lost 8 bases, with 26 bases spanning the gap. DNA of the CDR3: TGCGCCAGCAGCTTGGCTCACGGAGGGAGGGAACAGAGCGGCGGCTACACCTTC. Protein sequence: CASSLAHGGREQSGGYTF.

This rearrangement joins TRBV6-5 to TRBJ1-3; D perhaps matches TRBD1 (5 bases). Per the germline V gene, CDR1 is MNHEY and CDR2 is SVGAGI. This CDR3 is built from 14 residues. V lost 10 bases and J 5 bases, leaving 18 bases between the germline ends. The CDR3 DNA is TGTGCCACCCTACCGGGCCAGGGAAGAAACACCATATATTTT. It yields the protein CATLPGQGRNTIYF.

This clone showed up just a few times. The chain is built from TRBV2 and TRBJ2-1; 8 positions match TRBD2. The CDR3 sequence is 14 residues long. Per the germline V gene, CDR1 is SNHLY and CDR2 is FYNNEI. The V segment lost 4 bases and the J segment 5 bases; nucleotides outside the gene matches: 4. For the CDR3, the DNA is TGTGCCAGCAGTGGACTAGCGAGGGACAATGAGCAGTTCTTC. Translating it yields CASSGLARDNEQFF.